These 6 T cell receptor delta chains originate from one sample sequenced in a study of Vδ1+ human thymocytes. General study results and limits: Thymic TRG and TRD repertoires appeared highly polyclonal, with Gaussian CDR3 length distributions.

These receptors are not linked to any known antigen. Extracted RNA was reverse transcribed into cDNA. Pooled V-gene forward primers with one constant-region reverse primer generated the CDR3 amplicons by multiplex PCR. TCRdb reapplied CATT to the multiplex PCR reads. Of 23,000 or so delta-chain clones listed, 6.5% to 8% are singletons. Sequenced sample: Vdelta1+ gamma-delta thymocytes from the thymus. Subset specified: FACS-sorted CD3+ TCRalphabeta- TCRVdelta1+ TCRVdelta2- thymocytes. The receptors were sampled from a girl under three years old who had congenital heart surgery.

As for this clone: It is unclear where the CDR3 begins or ends on the DNA, so no DNA is shown, and the CDR3 is as TCRdb lists it. The V gene reported is TRDV3; the J gene is uncalled. The germline CDR1 and CDR2 sequences are TVYSNPD and GDNSRS (reference sequence). The length of the CDR3 is 21 amino acids, counting both ends. The CDR3 is CALACSLMGKCKYKCADKLIF.

This chain links TRDV1 with TRDJ1, with TRDD3 matching 9 bases. Looked up from germline, CDR1 is TSWWSYY and CDR2 is QGS. This CDR3 comprises 18 residues. The junction had 12 bases not matched to a gene; V was cut back by 4 bases and J by 0 bases. The CDR3 sequence: CALGVVPWGIRYTDKLIF. The CDR3 DNA reads TGTGCTCTTGGGGTTGTCCCCTGGGGGATTCGGTACACCGATAAACTCATCTTT.

The rearrangement links TRDV1 to TRDJ1, with TRDD3 as a possible D gene (6 bases). The CDR3 spans 19 residues. Germline V gene sequence: CDR1 TSWWSYY, CDR2 QGS. V lost 4 bases and J 0 bases, leaving 24 bases between the germline ends. The CDR3 loop is CALGVLPTLGILDTDKLIF. In nucleotides, the CDR3 is TGTGCTCTTGGGGTCCTGCCTACGTTGGGGATCCTTGACACCGATAAACTCATCTTT.

This clone was seen only a few times. The chain carries TRDV1 and TRDJ1; D is possibly TRDD3 (7 bases). V was pared by 1 base and J by 1 base, with 25 bases between. CDR1 and CDR2 (germline): TSWWSYY, QGS. The CDR3 contains 20 residues. CDR3 nucleotides: TGTGCTCTTGGGGAACCCATTAGGCCTTCCCTCGACTGGGGCACCGATAAACTCATCTTT. This codes for CALGEPIRPSLDWGTDKLIF.

This chain joins TRDV1 and TRDJ1; 7 bases are shared with TRDD3. The J gene was missing in TCRdb and was found by matching the end of the DNA to germline. Germline CDR1 TSWWSYY, CDR2 QGS. Trimming cost V 4 bases and J 0 bases; bases outside gene matches: 11. CDR3 size: 17 residues. The CDR3 nucleotides read TGTGCTCTTGGGGCGCGGGGGATGGCCTTGTACACCGATAAACTCATCTTT. It encodes CALGARGMALYTDKLIF.

This clone was detected a few times. This chain uses TRDV1 with TRDJ1; 9 bases match TRDD3. The CDR3 is 22 amino acids. The J segment lost 1 base and the V segment lost 3 bases, leaving 24 bases of the junction unmatched. The germline V gene has CDR1 TSWWSYY and CDR2 QGS. For the CDR3, the DNA is TGTGCTCTTGGGGAGATTCCTATGCCCCTTCTACTGGGGGACCACGGCACCGATAAACTCATCTTT. Amino acid sequence: CALGEIPMPLLLGDHGTDKLIF.